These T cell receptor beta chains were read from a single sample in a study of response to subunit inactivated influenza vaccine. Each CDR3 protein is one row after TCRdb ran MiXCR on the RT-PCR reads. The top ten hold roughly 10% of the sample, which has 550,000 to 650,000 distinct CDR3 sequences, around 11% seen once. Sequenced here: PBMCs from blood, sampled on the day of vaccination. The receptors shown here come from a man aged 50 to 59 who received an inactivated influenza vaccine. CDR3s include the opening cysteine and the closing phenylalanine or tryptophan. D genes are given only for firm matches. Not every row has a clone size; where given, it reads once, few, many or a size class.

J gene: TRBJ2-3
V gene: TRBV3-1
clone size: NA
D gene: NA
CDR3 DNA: TGTGCCAGCAGCCAAGGAACCTCCCCGGTTGGTACGCAGTATTTT
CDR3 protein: CASSQGTSPVGTQYF

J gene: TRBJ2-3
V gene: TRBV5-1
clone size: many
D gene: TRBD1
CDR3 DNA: TGCGCCAGCACCGGGACAGGAAGCACAGATACGCAGTATTTT
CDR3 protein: CASTGTGSTDTQYF

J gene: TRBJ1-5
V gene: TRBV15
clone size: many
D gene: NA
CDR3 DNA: TGTGCCACCAGCATCCCGCGGCCGTCTGGGAGCAATCAGCCCCAGCATTTT
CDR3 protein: CATSIPRPSGSNQPQHF

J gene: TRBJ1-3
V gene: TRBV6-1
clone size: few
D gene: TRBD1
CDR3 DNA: TGTGCCAGCAGCCAAGGACAGGTCTCTGGAAACACCATATATTTT
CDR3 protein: CASSQGQVSGNTIYF

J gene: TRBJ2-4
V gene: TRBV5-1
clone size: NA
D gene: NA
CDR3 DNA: TGCGCCAGCAGCCCCGGGACCTCCCAAAACATTCAGTACTTC
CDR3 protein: CASSPGTSQNIQYF

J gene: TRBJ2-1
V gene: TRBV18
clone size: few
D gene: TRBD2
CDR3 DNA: TGTGCCAGCTCACCACAGCCTAGCGGGAGAGGGGAGCAGTTCTTC
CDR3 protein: CASSPQPSGRGEQFF

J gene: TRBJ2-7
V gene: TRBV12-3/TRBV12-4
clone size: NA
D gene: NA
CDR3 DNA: TGTGCCAGCAGTTTACCGGCAGGGTCGGGCGAGCAGTACTTC
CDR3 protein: CASSLPAGSGEQYF

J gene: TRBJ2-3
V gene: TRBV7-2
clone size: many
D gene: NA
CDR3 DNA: TGTGCCAGCAGCTCGGAGGGACAACCAGATACGCAGTATTTT
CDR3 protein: CASSSEGQPDTQYF

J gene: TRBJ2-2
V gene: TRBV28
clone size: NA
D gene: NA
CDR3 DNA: TGTGCCAGCAGTTTGTTTTTCAGGAACACCGGGGAGCTGTTTTTT
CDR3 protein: CASSLFFRNTGELFF

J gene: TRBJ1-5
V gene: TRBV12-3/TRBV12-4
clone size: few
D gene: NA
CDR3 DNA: TGTGCCAGCAGCTCCCTCGCTTGGGGGAAGGACAATCAGCCCCAGCATTTT
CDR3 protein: CASSSLAWGKDNQPQHF

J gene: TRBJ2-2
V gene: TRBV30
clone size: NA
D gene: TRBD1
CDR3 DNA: TGTGCCTGGAGCGGACAGGGGGTTAGTTCCGGGGAGCTGTTTTTT
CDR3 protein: CAWSGQGVSSGELFF

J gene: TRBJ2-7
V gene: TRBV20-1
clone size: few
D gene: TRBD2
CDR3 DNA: TGCAGTGCTGCCCCGACTAGCGGGATGAACGAGCAGTACTTC
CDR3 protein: CSAAPTSGMNEQYF

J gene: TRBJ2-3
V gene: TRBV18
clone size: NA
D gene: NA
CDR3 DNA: TGTGCCAGCTCACCACCCTACGGAGATACGCAGTATTTT
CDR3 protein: CASSPPYGDTQYF

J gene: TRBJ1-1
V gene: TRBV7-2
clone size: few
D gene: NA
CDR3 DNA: TGTGCCAGCAGCTGGAGGGGGGTGAACACTGAAGCTTTCTTT
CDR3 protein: CASSWRGVNTEAFF

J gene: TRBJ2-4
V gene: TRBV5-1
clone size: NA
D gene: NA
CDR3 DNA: TGCGCCAGCAGCTTGGAGCGGTTGGATAAAAACATTCAGTACTTC
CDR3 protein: CASSLERLDKNIQYF

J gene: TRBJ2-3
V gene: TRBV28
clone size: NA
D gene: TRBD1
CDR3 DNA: TGTGCCAGCAGTCCCACTCAGGGGGTTGTCACAGATACGCAGTATTTT
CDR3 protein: CASSPTQGVVTDTQYF

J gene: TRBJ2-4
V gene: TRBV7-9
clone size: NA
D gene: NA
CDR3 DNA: TGTGCCAGCAGCGGGACGACAGGACTAGCCAAAAACATTCAGTACTTC
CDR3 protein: CASSGTTGLAKNIQYF

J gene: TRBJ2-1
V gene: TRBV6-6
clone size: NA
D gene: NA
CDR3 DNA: TGTGCCAGCAGTCGACTTAGTCTCGATGAGCAGTTCTTC
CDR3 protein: CASSRLSLDEQFF

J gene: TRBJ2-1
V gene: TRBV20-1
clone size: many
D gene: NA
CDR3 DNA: TGCAGTGCTGGACCTCGAAATGAGCAGTTCTTC
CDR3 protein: CSAGPRNEQFF

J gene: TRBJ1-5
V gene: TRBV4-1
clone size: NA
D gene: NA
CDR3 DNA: TGCGCCAGCAGCCAAGGGCTTTTTCCCCGAAATCAGCCCCAGCATTTT
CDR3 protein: CASSQGLFPRNQPQHF

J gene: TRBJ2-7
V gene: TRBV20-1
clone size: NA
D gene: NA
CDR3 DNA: TGCAGTGCTATCAAACGGGAAGCGACCTACGAGCAGTACTTC
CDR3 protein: CSAIKREATYEQYF

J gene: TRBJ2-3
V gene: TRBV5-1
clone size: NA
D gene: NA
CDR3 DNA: TGCGCCAGCAGCTACCAGCGGCAAGGCACAGATACGCAGTATTTT
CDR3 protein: CASSYQRQGTDTQYF

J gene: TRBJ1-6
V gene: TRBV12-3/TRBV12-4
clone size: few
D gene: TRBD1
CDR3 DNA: TGTGCCAGCAGCCCCAGGGGGGGCGATTCACCCCTCCACTTT
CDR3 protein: CASSPRGGDSPLHF

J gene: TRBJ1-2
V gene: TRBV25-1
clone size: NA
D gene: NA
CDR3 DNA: TGTGCCAGCACCCCAGGGGACTATGGCTACACCTTC
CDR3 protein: CASTPGDYGYTF

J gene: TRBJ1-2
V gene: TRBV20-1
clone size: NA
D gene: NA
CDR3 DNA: TGCAGTGCACGGACGGGGATCAACTATGGCTACACCTTC
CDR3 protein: CSARTGINYGYTF

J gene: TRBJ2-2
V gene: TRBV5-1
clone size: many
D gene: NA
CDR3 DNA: TGCGCCAGCAGCTTGAACGCGCAGGGAGTGGCCGGGGAGCTGTTTTTT
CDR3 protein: CASSLNAQGVAGELFF

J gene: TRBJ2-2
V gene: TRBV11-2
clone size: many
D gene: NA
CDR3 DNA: TGTGCCAGCAGCTTGATGATCGGGGGCGTTCACGGGGAGCTGTTTTTT
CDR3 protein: CASSLMIGGVHGELFF

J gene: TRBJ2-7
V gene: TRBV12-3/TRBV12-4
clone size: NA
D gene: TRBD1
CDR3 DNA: TGTGCCAGCTCCCCAGGGGGCGGGGTATATCGGCAGTACTTC
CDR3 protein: CASSPGGGVYRQYF

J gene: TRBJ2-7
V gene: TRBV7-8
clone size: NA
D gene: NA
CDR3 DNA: TGTGCCAGCAGCTTAGCGCAGGGGATATCCTACGAGCAGTACTTC
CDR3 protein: CASSLAQGISYEQYF

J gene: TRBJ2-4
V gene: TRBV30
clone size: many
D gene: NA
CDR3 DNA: TGTGCCTGGAGTGTCGACCGGACAGCTCTAGCCAAAAACATTCAGTACTTC
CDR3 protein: CAWSVDRTALAKNIQYF